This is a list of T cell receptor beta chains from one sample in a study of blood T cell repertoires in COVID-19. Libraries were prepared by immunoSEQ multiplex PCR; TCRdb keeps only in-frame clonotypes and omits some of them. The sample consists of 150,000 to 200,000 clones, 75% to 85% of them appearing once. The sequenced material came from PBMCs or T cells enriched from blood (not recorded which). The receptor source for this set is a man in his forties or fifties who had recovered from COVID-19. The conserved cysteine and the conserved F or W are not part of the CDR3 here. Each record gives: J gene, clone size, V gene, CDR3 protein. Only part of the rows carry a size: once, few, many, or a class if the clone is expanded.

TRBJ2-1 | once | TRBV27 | ASSWDSRKYNEQF
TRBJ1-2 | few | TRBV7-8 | ASSLVNTGHYGYT
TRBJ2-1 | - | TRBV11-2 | ASSSPGNNEQF
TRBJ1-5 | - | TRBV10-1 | ASVQPQH
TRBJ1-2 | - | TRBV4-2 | ASSQDQADHGYT
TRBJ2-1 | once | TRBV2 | ASMKGNSYNEQF
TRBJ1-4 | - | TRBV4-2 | ASSQAHDRTNEKLF
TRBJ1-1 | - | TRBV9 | ASRVTGTPNTEAF
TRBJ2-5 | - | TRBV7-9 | ASSLSGILGGPAGETQY
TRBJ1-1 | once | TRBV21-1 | ASSKLEQVGRF
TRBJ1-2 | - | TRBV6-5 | ASSYYVGVNYGYT
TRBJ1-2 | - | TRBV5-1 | ASSLEEETNYGYT
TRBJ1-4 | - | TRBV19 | ASSDRQGREKLF
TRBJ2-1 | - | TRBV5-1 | ASRPGLGSHEQF
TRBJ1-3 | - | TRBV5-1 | ASSLGQGNTIY
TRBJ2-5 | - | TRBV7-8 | ASRHPSRGGYQETQY
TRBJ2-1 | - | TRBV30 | AWETGNEQF
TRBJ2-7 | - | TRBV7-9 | ASSLATGFSYEQY
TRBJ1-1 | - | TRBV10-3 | AISESGRGLNTEAF
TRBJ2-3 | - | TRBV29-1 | SVDGLAGGSTDTQY
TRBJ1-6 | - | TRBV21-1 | ASSLSVPPLH
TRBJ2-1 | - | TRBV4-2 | ASSQASRLAVYNEQF
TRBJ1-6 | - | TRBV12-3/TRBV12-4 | ASRRDRDSPLH
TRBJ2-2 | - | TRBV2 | ASIPGTGELF
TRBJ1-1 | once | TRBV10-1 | ASSESRGGNTEAF
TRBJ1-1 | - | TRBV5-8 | ASSPYGLRGAF
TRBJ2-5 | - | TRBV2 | ASLRGSGGVETQY
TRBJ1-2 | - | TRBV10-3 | AISETGYGYT
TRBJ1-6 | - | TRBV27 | ASRGLNSPLH
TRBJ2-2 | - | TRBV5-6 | ASSSTFPRGEELF
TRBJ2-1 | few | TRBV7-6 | ASSLWGGTVVGEQF
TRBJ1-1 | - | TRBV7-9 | ASSLNSRNTEAF
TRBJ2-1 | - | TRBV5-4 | ASSLSHEQF
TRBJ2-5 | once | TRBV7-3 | ASSRPGTPKETQY
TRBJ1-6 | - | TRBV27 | ASSKQYNSPLH
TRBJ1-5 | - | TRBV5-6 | ASSLGQYSNQPQH
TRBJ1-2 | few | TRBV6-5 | ASRGTGGRGYT
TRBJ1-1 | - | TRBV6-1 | ASSVGVTPLNTEAF
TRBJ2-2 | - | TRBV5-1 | ASSLAWGGNAGELF
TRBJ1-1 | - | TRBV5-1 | ASSLGHTEAF
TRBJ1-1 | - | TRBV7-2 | ASSLAFGQGGREAF
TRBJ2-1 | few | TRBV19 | ASSSGTGLDEQF
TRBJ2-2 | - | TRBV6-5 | ASSSPGTANTGELF
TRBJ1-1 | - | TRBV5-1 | ASRPVTGNTEAF
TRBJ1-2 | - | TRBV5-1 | ASSLDGQGNGYT
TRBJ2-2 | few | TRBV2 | ASSEFLGSGRNTGELF